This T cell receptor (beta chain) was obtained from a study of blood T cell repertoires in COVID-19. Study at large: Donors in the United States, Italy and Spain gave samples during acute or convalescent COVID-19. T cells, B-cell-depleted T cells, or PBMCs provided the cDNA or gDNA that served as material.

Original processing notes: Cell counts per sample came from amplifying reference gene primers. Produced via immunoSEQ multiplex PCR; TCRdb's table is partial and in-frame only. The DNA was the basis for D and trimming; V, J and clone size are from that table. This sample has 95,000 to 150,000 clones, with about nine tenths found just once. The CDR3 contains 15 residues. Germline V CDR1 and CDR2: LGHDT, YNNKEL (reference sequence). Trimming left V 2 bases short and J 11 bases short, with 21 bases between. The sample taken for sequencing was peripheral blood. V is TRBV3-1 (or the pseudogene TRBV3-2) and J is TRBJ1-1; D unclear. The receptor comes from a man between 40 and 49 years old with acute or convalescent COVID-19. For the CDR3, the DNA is TGTGCCAGCAGCCAATCTCCGGACGGAGGCCTTCGGGCTTTCTTT. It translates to CASSQSPDGGLRAFF.